This TCR beta chain was captured in a study of blood T cell repertoires in COVID-19. The CDR3 extends over 13 amino acids. Trimming took 4 bases from V and 7 from J, leaving 11 bases between them. Libraries were prepared by immunoSEQ multiplex PCR; TCRdb keeps only in-frame clonotypes and omits some of them. There are roughly 38,000 clones in the sample; about 85% occur only once, and 13% to 15% lies in the top ten. This sequence was found in a human donor in a cohort sampled during active COVID-19. V gene TRBV12-3 or TRBV12-4 combines with J gene TRBJ1-5; possible D gene TRBD1, 6 bases. The specimen was peripheral blood. The CDR3 coding sequence is TGTGCCAGCAGTTCGTCAGGGGACCAGCCCCAGCATTTT. Amino acid sequence: CASSSSGDQPQHF.